This T cell receptor (beta chain) was identified during a study of identical twins. The study, taken as a whole, reports: Models underestimated out-of-frame TCR alpha sharing in monozygotic twins.

In this sample, this clonotype turned up a few times. Antigen unknown. One entry per CDR3 protein results from TCRdb running MiXCR on the 5' RACE reads. The table records 200,000 to 250,000 distinct CDR3 sequences, about 14% of them present only once. This CDR3 spans 15 amino acids. CDR1 and CDR2 from the germline V gene are MNHNS and SASEGT. The junction had 8 bases not matched to a gene; V was cut back by 6 bases and J by 0 bases. The sample consisted of memory (CD45RO+) T cells sorted from blood. The V gene is TRBV6-1, the J gene TRBJ2-7; 7 nucleotides align to TRBD1. This TCR derives from a woman between 18 and 29 years old in good health. CDR3 sequence: CASSLFRDSSYEQYF. The DNA of the CDR3 is TGTGCCAGCAGCCTCTTCCGGGACAGCTCCTACGAGCAGTACTTC.